This T cell receptor beta chain was sequenced in a study of cytomegalovirus exposure and HLA in healthy donors. Notes on the study in general: The investigators catalogued 164 TCR beta chains as cytomegalovirus-associated. Compared with the approximately 670-donor mean, an Asian-associated ancestry cluster reportedly had fewer N-insertions, according to a later analysis. Three chains linked to CMV were shown in vitro to be specific for CMV antigens. Reportedly, TCR beta sequences accurately predicted HLA-A and HLA-B alleles in most subjects.

Germline values: CDR1 SGDLS, CDR2 YYNGEE. Trimming left V 4 bases short and J 6 bases short, with 16 bases between. This CDR3 comprises 14 residues. Amplification used 60 Vbeta primers and 13 Jbeta primers. Here immunoSEQ multiplex PCR was the method, and the copy in TCRdb shows in-frame clones only, minus some. The sample lists roughly 120,000 clones; more than 70% were seen once. With regard to this clone: Its matching antigen is unknown.

The sequencing sample was made of PBMCs. This clonotype was obtained from a man over 45 in good health and CMV-seropositive. The rearrangement joins TRBV9 to TRBJ1-1; D unresolved. The CDR3 DNA reads as TGTGCCAGCAGCTCGGGAGGAGGGATGGCTGAAGCTTTCTTT. It codes for CASSSGGGMAEAFF.